This T cell receptor (beta chain) was documented in a study of early T cells in non-severe SARS-CoV-2 infection. Overall study: Chains were unpaired, as sequencing was done on bulk RNA from unsorted whole blood.

Unique molecular identifiers were affixed to single, distinct cDNA molecules. Using its own MiXCR run on the 5' RACE reads, TCRdb lists one record per CDR3 protein. In the table there are around 63,000 distinct CDR3 sequences, less than 12% of which are singletons. Germline CDR1 and CDR2: LGHDT and YNNKEL (reference sequence). This CDR3 has 14 residues. The V gene lost 0 bases and the J gene lost 8 bases, with 13 bases spanning the gap. This clonotype was recorded at least ten times. The clonotype originates from an adult who was a healthcare worker with PCR-confirmed SARS-CoV-2 infection or an uninfected control (not recorded which). The sample here was whole blood, taken at baseline. V gene TRBV3-1 combines with J gene TRBJ1-2; D gene unclear. The DNA of the CDR3 is TGTGCCAGCAGCCAAGATTGGCAGGCTGAAGGCTACACCTTC. The encoded protein is CASSQDWQAEGYTF.